This T cell receptor beta chain derives from a study of blood T cell repertoires in COVID-19. In the study overall: Acute-phase and convalescent COVID-19 samples originated in the United States, Italy and Spain.

Between the trimmed V and J ends, which lost 4 bases and 5 bases, there was a span of 11 bases. CDR3 length: 14 residues. Germline V gene sequence: CDR1 LGHDT, CDR2 YNNKEL (reference sequence). As originally analysed: How many nucleated cells were present was estimated from reference gene primer amplification. This table comes from immunoSEQ multiplex PCR, and its TCRdb copy is limited to in-frame clones, with some not included. That table supplies the V and J calls and clone size; D and trimming were determined from the DNA. This sample carries just under 50,000 clones, about 82% of them seen once, and the ten largest clones take 14% to 15%.

The source is a human donor in a cohort sampled during active COVID-19. The V call is TRBV3-1 (or the pseudogene TRBV3-2), the J call TRBJ2-2; tentatively, D is TRBD1 (5 bases). Material for sequencing was peripheral blood. The CDR3: CASSLAGQTGELFF. The CDR3 DNA reads TGTGCCAGCAGCCTAGCCGGACAAACCGGGGAGCTGTTTTTT.